This TCR beta chain was observed in a study of Ad26.COV2.S vaccination and SARS-CoV-2 variants. V lost 5 bases and J lost 7, with 9 bases in between. The CDR3 length is 11 residues. This table comes from immunoSEQ multiplex PCR, and its TCRdb copy is limited to in-frame clones, with some not included. The table has some 350,000 clones, around 90% seen once; the top ten hold 3% to 5%. For this clone: Its antigen is not known.

Findings and limits, study-wide: Vaccine recipients and placebo recipients showed similar non-spike TCR breadth.

The genes are TRBV12-3 or TRBV12-4 and TRBJ2-7; D is unclear. The sequencing here drew on peripheral blood, taken after recovery from COVID-19. This receptor was obtained from a human donor who had recovered from COVID-19. CDR3 in amino acids: CASSVTREQYF. The CDR3 nucleotides are TGTGCCAGCAGTGTCACGAGAGAGCAGTACTTC.